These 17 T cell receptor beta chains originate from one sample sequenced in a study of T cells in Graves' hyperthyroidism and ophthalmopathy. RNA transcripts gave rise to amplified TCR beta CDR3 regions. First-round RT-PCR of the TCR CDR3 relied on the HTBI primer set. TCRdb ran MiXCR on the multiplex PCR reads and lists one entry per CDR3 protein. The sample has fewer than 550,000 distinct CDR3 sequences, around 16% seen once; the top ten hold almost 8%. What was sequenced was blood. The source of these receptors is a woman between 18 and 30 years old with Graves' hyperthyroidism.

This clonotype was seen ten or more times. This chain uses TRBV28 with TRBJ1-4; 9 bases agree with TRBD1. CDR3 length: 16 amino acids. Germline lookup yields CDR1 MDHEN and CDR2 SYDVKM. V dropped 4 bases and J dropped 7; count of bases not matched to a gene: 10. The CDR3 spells CASSSFTGTGFEKLFF. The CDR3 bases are TGTGCCAGCAGTTCCTTTACCGGGACAGGGTTTGAAAAACTGTTTTTT.

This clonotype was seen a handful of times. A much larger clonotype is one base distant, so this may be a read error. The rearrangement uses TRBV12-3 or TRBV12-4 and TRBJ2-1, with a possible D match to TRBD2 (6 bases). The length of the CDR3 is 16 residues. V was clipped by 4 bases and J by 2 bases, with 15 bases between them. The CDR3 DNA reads TGTGCCAGCAGTTACCCCGGGAGTAGCCCCTACAATGAGCAGTTCTTC. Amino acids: CASSYPGSSPYNEQFF.

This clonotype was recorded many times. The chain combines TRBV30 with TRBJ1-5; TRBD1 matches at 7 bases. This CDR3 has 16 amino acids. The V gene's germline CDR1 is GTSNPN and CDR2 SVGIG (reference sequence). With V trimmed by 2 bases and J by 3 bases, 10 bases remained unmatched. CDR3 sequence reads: CAWSPTPGTVNQPQHF. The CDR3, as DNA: TGTGCCTGGAGTCCCACCCCCGGGACAGTCAATCAGCCCCAGCATTTT.

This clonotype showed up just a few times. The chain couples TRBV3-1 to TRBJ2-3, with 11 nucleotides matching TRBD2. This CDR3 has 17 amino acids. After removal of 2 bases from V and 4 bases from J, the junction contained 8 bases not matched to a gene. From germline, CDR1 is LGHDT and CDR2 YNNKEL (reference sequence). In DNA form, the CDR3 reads TGTGCCAGCAGCCAATTGATTAGCGGGAGGGATGCAGATACGCAGTATTTT. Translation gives CASSQLISGRDADTQYF.

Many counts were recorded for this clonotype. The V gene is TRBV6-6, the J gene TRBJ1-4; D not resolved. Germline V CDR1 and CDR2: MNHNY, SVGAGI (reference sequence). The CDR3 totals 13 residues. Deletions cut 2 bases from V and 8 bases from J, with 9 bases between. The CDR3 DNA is TGTGCCAGCAGTTACGGGAGGGCGGAAAAACTGTTTTTT. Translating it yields CASSYGRAEKLFF.

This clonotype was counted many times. DNA for the CDR3: TGTGCCAGCAGTGCGGACAGGAGCTCCTATAATTCACCCCTCCACTTT. Translating it yields CASSADRSSYNSPLHF. The chain carries TRBV6-2 or TRBV6-3 and TRBJ1-6, with 7 bases fitting TRBD1. CDR1 and CDR2 from the germline V gene are MNHEY and SVGEGT. The CDR3 spans 16 residues. V shed 5 bases, J shed 0 bases, and the junction held 4 bases outside the gene matches.

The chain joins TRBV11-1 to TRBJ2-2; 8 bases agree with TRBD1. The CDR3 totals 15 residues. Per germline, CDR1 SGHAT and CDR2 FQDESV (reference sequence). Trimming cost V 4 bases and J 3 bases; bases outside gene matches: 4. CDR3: CASSSRGRDTGELFF. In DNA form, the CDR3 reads TGTGCCAGCAGCTCCAGGGGGCGCGACACCGGGGAGCTGTTTTTT.

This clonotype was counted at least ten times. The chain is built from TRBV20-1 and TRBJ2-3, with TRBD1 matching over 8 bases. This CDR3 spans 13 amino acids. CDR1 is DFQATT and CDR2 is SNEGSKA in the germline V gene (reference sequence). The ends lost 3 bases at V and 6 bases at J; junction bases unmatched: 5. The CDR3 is CSARRTGTDTQYF. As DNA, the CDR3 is TGCAGTGCTAGGAGGACAGGGACGGATACGCAGTATTTT.

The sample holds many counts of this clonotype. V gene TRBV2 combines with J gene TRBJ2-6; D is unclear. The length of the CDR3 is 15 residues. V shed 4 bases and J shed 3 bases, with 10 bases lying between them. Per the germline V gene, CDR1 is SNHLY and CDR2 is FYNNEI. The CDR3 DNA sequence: TGTGCCAGCAGTGGTCGCTCGGGTGGGGCCAACGTCCTGACTTTC. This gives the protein CASSGRSGGANVLTF. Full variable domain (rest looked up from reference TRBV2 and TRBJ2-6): EPEVTQTPSHQVTQMGQEVILRCVPISNHLYFYWYRQILGQKVEFLVSFYNNEISEKSEIFDDQFSVERPDGSNFTLKIRSTKLEDSAMYFCASSGRSGGANVLTFGAGSRLTVL.

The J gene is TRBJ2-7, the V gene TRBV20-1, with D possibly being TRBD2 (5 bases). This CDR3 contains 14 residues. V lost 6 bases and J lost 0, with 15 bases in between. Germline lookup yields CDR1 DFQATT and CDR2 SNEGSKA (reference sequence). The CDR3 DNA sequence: TGCAGTGCACCTTACCCCGGGATCTCCTACGAGCAGTACTTC. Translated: CSAPYPGISYEQYF.

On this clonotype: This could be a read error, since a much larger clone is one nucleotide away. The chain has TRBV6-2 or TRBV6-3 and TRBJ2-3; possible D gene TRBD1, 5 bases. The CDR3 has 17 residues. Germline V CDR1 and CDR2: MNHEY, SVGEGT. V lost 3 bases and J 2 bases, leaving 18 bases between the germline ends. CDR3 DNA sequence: TGTGCCAGCAGTTATCAAGGAAGGCAGGACAACACAGATACGCAGTATTTT. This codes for CASSYQGRQDNTDTQYF.

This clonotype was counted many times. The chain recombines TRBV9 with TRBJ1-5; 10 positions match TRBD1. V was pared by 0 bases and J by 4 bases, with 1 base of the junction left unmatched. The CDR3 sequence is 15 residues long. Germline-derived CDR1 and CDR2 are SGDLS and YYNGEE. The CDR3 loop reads CASSVGQGANQPQHF. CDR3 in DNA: TGTGCCAGCAGCGTAGGACAGGGGGCGAATCAGCCCCAGCATTTT.

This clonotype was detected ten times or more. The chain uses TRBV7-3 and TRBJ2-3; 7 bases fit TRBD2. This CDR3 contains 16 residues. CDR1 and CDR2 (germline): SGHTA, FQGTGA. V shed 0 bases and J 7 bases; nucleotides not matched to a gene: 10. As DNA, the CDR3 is TGTGCCAGCAGCTTAACGCCAGCGGGGAGTAGTTATACGCAGTATTTT. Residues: CASSLTPAGSSYTQYF. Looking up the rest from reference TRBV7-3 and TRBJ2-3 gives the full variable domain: GAGVSQTPSNKVTEKGKYVELRCDPISGHTALYWYRQSLGQGPEFLIYFQGTGAADDSGLPNDRFFAVRPEGSVSTLKIQRTERGDSAVYLCASSLTPAGSSYTQYFGPGTRLTVL.

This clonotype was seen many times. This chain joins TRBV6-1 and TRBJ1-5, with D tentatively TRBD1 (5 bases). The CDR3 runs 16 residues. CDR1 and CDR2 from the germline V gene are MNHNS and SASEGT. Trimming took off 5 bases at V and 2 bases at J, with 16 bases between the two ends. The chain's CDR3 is CASSPTGGERNQPQHF. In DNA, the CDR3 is TGTGCCAGCAGTCCGACGGGGGGGGAACGCAATCAGCCCCAGCATTTT.

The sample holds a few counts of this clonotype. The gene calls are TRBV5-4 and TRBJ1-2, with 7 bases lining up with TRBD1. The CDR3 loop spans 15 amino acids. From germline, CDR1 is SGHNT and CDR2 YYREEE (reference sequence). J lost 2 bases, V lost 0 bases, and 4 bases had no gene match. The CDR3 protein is CASSLAPRGNYGYTF. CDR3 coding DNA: TGTGCCAGCAGCTTGGCCCCCAGGGGGAACTATGGCTACACCTTC.

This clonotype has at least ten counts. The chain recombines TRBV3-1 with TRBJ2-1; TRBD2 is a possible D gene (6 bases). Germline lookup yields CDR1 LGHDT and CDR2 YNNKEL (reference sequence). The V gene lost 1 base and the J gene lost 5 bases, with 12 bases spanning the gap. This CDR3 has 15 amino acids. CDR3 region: CASSQGQRANNEQFF. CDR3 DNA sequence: TGTGCCAGCAGCCAAGGCCAGCGGGCTAACAATGAGCAGTTCTTC.

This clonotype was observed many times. Written as DNA, the CDR3 is TGTGCCAGCAGCTTGGGCACACACCTCCCTGAAGCTTTCTTT. Translating it yields CASSLGTHLPEAFF. This sequence joins TRBV5-8 and TRBJ1-1; D unclear. Germline V gene data show CDR1 as SGHTS and CDR2 as YDEGEE. The CDR3 sequence is 14 residues long. V dropped 0 bases and J dropped 6 bases, with 12 bases sitting between them. Variable domain in full (rest from reference TRBV5-8 and TRBJ1-1): EAGVTQSPTHLIKTRGQQATLRCSPISGHTSVYWYQQALGLGLQFLLWYDEGEERNRGNFPPRFSGRQFPNYSSELNVNALELEDSALYLCASSLGTHLPEAFFGQGTRLTVV.